What follows are 2 T cell receptor beta chains derived from one specimen sequenced in a study of cytomegalovirus exposure and HLA in healthy donors. The PCR had 60 Vbeta and 13 Jbeta primers. Only in-frame clones appear in the TCRdb table, and some are missing; sequencing was by immunoSEQ multiplex PCR. The sample holds 95,000 to 100,000 clones, 77% seen once. Sequences were obtained from PBMCs. These receptor sequences come from a female donor in good health and CMV-seronegative.

The CDR3 sequence is CASSSGAGGGVNEQFF. Written as DNA, the CDR3 is TGTGCCAGCAGCTCGGGGGCGGGAGGCGGGGTAAATGAGCAGTTCTTC. The chain is built from TRBV7-3 and TRBJ2-1; TRBD2 matches at 8 bases. The V gene's germline CDR1 is SGHTA and CDR2 FQGTGA. Trimming at V came to 4 bases and at J to 7 bases, leaving 12 bases not matched to a gene. The CDR3 runs 16 residues.

The chain recombines TRBV5-1 with TRBJ2-5; 10 bases align to TRBD2. Trimming removed 3 bases from V and 5 bases from J; junction bases left unmatched: 4. Germline V gene data show CDR1 as SGHRS and CDR2 as YFSETQ. The CDR3 runs 14 residues. The CDR3 loop is CASSSAGGIETQYF. CDR3 DNA: TGCGCCAGCAGCTCAGCGGGGGGGATCGAGACCCAGTACTTC.